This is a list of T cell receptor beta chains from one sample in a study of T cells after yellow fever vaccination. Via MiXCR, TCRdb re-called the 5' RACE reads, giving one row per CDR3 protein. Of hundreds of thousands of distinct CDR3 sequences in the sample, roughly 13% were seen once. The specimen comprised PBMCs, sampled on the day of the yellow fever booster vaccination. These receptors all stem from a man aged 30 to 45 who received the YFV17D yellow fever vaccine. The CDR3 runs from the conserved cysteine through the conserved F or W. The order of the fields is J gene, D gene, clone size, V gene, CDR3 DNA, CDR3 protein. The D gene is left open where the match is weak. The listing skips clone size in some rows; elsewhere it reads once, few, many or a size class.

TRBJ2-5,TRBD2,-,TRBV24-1,TGTGCCACCAGTGAGAGGCTAGCGGCAAATAAAGAGACCCAGTACTTC,CATSERLAANKETQYF
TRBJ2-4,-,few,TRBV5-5,TGTGCCAGCAGCTCACGACAGGAACAGGGAGCCAAAAACATTCAGTACTTC,CASSSRQEQGAKNIQYF
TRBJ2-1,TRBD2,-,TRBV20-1,TGCAGTGCCACTAGCGGGAGAAACTACAATGAGCAGTTCTTC,CSATSGRNYNEQFF
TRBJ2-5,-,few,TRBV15,TGTGCCACCAGCAGAGATTGGGGGACCCAGTACTTC,CATSRDWGTQYF
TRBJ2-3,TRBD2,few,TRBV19,TGTGCCAGTAGTGAAACTAGCGGCGATACGCAGTATTTT,CASSETSGDTQYF
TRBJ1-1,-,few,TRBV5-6,TGTGCCAGCAGCCCGGGACTGGGGAGCGAAGCTTTCTTT,CASSPGLGSEAFF
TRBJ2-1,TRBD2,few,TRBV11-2,TGTGCCAGCAGCTCCCGGAGGGGTAGCGGGAATTCCTACAATGAGCAGTTCTTC,CASSSRRGSGNSYNEQFF
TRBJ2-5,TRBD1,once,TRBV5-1,TGCGCCAGCAGCTTGGGACAGGGACGGTTCGAGACCCAGTACTTC,CASSLGQGRFETQYF
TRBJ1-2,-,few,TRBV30,TGTGCCTGGAGTCCGGGGACTCACCTCTATGGCTACACCTTC,CAWSPGTHLYGYTF
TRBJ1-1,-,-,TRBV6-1,TGTGCCAGCAGTGAAAGCAGACGGGCGAACACTGAAGCTTTCTTT,CASSESRRANTEAFF
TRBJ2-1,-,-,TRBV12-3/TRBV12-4,TGTGCCAGCAGGGACAGATACAATGAGCAGTTCTTC,CASRDRYNEQFF
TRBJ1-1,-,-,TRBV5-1,TGCGCCAGCAAAAGATCGGCAGCGAACACTGAAGCTTTCTTT,CASKRSAANTEAFF
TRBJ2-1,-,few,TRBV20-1,TGCAGTGCTCAAAAGAATGAGCAGTTCTTC,CSAQKNEQFF
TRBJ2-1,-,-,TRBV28,TGTGCCAGCAGGCCCGGGACAAATTACAATGAGCAGTTCTTC,CASRPGTNYNEQFF
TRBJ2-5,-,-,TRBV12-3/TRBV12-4,TGTGCCAGCAGTACACAGTTACTAGTTGGAGAGACCCAGTACTTC,CASSTQLLVGETQYF
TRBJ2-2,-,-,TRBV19,TGTGCCAGTAGTATCCTAGGGTCGGGCACCGGGGAGCTGTTTTTT,CASSILGSGTGELFF
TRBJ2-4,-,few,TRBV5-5,TGTGCCAGCAGCCAGCCTTCAGGGGTACTAGACTTC,CASSQPSGVLDF
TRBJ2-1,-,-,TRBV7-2,TGTGCCAGCAGCTTAGTCGAGGGGTCCTACAATGAGCAGTTCTTC,CASSLVEGSYNEQFF
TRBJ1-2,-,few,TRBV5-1,TGCGCCAGCAGGAATATGGGGAACTATGGCTACACCTTC,CASRNMGNYGYTF
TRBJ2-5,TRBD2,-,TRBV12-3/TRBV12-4,TGTGCCAGCAGTGCCAGCGGGAGTTTAGGGGAGACCCAGTACTTC,CASSASGSLGETQYF
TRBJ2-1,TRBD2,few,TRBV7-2,TGTGCCAGCAGCTTTCTTCCGGGACTAGGCGATGAGCAGTTCTTC,CASSFLPGLGDEQFF
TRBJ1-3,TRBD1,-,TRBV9,TGTGCCAGCAGCTTGTCGGGACAGGGGCCGAGAGGAAACACCATATATTTT,CASSLSGQGPRGNTIYF
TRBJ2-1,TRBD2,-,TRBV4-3,TGCGCCAGCAGCCAAACTAGCGGCAATGAGCAGTTCTTC,CASSQTSGNEQFF
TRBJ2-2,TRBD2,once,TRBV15,TGTGCCACCAGCAGAGTAGCGGGAGTCACCGGGGAGCTGTTTTTT,CATSRVAGVTGELFF
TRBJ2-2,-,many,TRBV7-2,TGTGCCAGCAGCTTAGATTCGAGATCCGGGGAGCTGTTTTTT,CASSLDSRSGELFF
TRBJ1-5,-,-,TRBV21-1,TGTGCCAGCAGCAAAGGTCCCCCCCGGTATAGCAATCAGCCCCAGCATTTT,CASSKGPPRYSNQPQHF
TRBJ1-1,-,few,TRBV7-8,TGTGCCAGCAGCTCTTGGGCGACTGAAGCTTTCTTT,CASSSWATEAFF
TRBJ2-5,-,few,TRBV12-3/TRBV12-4,TGTGCCAGCAGCAGGAACACAGGGACCCCTTGGGAGACCCAGTACTTC,CASSRNTGTPWETQYF
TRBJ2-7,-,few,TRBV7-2,TGTGCCAGCAGCACCACTAGGGAGTACGAGCAGTACTTC,CASSTTREYEQYF
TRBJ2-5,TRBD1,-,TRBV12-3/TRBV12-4,TGTGCCAGCAGTATCCGGGACAGGGGAGAGACCCAGTACTTC,CASSIRDRGETQYF
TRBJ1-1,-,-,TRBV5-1,TGCGCCAGCACCTTGGGTCCGGAGGGGTACACTGAAGCTTTCTTT,CASTLGPEGYTEAFF
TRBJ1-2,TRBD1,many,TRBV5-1,TGCGCCAGCAGCCTTGACAGGGGAGGCTACACCTTC,CASSLDRGGYTF